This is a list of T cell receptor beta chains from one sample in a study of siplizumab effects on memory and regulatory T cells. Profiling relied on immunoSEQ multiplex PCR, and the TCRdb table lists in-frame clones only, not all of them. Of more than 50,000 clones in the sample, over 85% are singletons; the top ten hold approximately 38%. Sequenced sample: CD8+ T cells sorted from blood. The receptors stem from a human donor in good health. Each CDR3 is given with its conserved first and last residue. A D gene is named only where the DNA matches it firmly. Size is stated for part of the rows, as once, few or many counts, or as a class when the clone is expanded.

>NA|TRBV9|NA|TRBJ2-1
TGTGCCAGCAGCGTAGATGTGGGGCCGAGGAATGAGCAGTTCTTC
CASSVDVGPRNEQFF
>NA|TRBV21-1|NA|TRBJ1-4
TGTGCCAGCAGCAGCTCTTGGGTTGCAACTAATGAAAAACTGTTTTTT
CASSSSWVATNEKLFF
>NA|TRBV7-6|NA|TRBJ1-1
TGTGCCAGCAGCTTTAGCCAGGGGTCTGAAGCTTTCTTT
CASSFSQGSEAFF
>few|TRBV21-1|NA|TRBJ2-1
TGTGCCAGCAGCAGCTCTAGCGGGAGGTCCTCCTACAATGAGCAGTTCTTC
CASSSSSGRSSYNEQFF
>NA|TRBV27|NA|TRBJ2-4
TGTGCCAGCAGTTTAGTAGCCAAAAACATTCAGTACTTC
CASSLVAKNIQYF
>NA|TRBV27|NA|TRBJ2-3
TGTGCCAGCAGTTTGGGGGGCCCAGATACGCAGTATTTT
CASSLGGPDTQYF
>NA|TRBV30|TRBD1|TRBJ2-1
TGTGCCTGGGGACAGGGATCGAGTGAGCAGTTCTTC
CAWGQGSSEQFF
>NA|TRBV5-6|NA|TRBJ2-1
TGTGCCAGCAGCCTTAGTTTAGTCGAGCAGTTCTTC
CASSLSLVEQFF
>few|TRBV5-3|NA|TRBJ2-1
TGTGCCAGAACCCGAGGACTTTACAATGAGCAGTTCTTC
CARTRGLYNEQFF
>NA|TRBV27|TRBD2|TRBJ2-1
TGTGCCAGCAGTTCCGGGACTAGCGGGAGGCTCTCGACCGATGAGCAGTTCTTC
CASSSGTSGRLSTDEQFF
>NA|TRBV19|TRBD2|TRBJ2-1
TGTGCCACCTCCGGGGGGAACTCCTACAATGAGCAGTTCTTC
CATSGGNSYNEQFF
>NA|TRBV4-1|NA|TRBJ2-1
TGCGCCAGCAGCCCCGGAGCAAACAATGAGCAGTTCTTC
CASSPGANNEQFF
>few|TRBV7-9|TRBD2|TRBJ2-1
TGTGCCAGCAGGTGGGAGGGACTTTACAATGAGCAGTTCTTC
CASRWEGLYNEQFF
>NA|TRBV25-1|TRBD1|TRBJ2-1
TGTGCCAGCAGGAGCCTCCGACAGGGTAGGCTGTTCTTC
CASRSLRQGRLFF
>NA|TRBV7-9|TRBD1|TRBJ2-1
TGTGCCAGCAGCCCGACAGGGGGAGCCTACAATGAGCAGTTCTTC
CASSPTGGAYNEQFF
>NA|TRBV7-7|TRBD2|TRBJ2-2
TGTGCTAGCAGCTCCGGGACTAGCGGGTCCTACACCGGGGAGCTGTTTTTT
CASSSGTSGSYTGELFF
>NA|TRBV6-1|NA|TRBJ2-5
TGTGCCAGCAGTGAAGCCCCTGGGGGGCTGGGGGAGACCCAGTACTTC
CASSEAPGGLGETQYF
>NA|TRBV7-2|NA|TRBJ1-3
TGTGCCAGCAGCTCGTTCGAGGGAAACACCATATATTTT
CASSSFEGNTIYF
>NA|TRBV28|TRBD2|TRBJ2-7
TGTGCCAGCAGTTCAGCGGGAGGGCCCTACGAGCAGTACTTC
CASSSAGGPYEQYF
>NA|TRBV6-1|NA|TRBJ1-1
TGTGCCAGCAGTGGAAGGGGAAGGTTGACTGAAGCTTTCTTT
CASSGRGRLTEAFF